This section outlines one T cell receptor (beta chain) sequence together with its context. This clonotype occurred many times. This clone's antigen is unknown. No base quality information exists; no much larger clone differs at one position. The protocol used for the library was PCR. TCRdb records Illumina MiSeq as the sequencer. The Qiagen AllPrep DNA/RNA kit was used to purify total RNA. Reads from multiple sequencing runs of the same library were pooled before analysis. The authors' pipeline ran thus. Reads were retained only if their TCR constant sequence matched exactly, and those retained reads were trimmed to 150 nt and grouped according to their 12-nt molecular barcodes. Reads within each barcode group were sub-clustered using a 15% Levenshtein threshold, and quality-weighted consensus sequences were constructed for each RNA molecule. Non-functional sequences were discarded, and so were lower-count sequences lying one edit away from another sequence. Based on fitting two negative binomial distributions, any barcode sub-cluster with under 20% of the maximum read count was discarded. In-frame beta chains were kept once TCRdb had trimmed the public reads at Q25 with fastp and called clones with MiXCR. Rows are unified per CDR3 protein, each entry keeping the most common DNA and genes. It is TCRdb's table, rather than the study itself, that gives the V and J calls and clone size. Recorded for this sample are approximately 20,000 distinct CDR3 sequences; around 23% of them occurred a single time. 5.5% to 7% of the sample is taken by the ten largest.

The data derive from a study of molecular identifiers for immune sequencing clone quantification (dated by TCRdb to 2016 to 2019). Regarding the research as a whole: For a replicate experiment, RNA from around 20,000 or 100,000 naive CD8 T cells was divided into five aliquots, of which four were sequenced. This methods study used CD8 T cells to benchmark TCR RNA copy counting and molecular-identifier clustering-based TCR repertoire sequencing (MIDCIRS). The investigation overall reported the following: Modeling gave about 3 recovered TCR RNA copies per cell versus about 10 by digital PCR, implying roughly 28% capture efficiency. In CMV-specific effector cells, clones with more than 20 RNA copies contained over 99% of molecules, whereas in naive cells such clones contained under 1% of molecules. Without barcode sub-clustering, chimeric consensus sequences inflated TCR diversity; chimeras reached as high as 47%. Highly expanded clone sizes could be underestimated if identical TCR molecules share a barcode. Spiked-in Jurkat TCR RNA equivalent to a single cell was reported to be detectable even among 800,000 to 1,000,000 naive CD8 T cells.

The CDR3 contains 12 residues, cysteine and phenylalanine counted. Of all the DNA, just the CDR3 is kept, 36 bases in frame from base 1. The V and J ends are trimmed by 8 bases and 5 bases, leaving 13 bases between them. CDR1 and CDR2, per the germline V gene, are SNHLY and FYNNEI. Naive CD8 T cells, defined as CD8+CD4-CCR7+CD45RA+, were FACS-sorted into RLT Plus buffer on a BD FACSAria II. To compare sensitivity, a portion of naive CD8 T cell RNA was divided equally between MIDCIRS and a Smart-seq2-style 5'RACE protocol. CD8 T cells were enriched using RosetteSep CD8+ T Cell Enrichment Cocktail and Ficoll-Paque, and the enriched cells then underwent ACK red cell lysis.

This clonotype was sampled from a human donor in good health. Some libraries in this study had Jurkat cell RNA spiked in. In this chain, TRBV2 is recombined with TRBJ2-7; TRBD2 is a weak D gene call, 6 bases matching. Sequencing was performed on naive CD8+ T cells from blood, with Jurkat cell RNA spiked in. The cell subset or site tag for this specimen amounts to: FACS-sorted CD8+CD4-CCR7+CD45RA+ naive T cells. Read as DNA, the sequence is TGTGCCAGCGGGCGGGACGGCGACGAGCAGTACTTC. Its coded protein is CASGRDGDEQYF.